This is a list of T cell receptor beta chains from one sample in a study of T-cell reconstitution after alpha-beta-depleted transplantation in children. One entry per CDR3 protein results from TCRdb running MiXCR on the PCR reads. The table includes about 640,000 distinct CDR3 sequences, roughly 17% detected once. The sequencing used PBMCs from the stem cell graft donor, collected from the stem cell graft. The receptors shown here come from a human donor who donated a stem cell graft to a child with acute myeloid leukemia. Both conserved end residues are part of each CDR3. D genes are given only for firm matches. Only part of the rows carry a size: once, few, many, or a class if the clone is expanded.

v_call: TRBV29-1
j_call: TRBJ1-1
d_call: NA
clone_size: many
cdr3_aa: CSDWGQGGQAFF
cdr3_nt: TGCAGCGACTGGGGGCAGGGCGGTCAAGCTTTCTTT

v_call: TRBV12-5
j_call: TRBJ1-4
d_call: NA
clone_size: NA
cdr3_aa: CASKRRDGEKLFF
cdr3_nt: TGTGCTAGTAAAAGGAGGGACGGGGAAAAACTGTTTTTT

v_call: TRBV20-1
j_call: TRBJ2-5
d_call: NA
clone_size: many
cdr3_aa: CSARASRGAQETQYF
cdr3_nt: TGCAGTGCTAGAGCCTCCAGGGGTGCACAAGAGACCCAGTACTTC

v_call: TRBV29-1
j_call: TRBJ1-2
d_call: NA
clone_size: many
cdr3_aa: CSVVGGGYTF
cdr3_nt: TGCAGCGTTGTAGGGGGGGGCTACACCTTC

v_call: TRBV20-1
j_call: TRBJ2-1
d_call: NA
clone_size: many
cdr3_aa: CSARRGRSSYNEQFF
cdr3_nt: TGCAGTGCTAGGAGAGGGAGGAGCTCCTACAATGAGCAGTTCTTC

v_call: TRBV5-1
j_call: TRBJ2-5
d_call: NA
clone_size: NA
cdr3_aa: CASSLTGIKETQYF
cdr3_nt: TGCGCCAGCAGCTTGACGGGGATAAAAGAGACCCAGTACTTC

v_call: TRBV4-2
j_call: TRBJ2-1
d_call: NA
clone_size: NA
cdr3_aa: CASSQDTKNEQFF
cdr3_nt: TGTGCCAGCAGCCAAGATACCAAAAATGAGCAGTTCTTC

v_call: TRBV6-5
j_call: TRBJ2-3
d_call: NA
clone_size: few
cdr3_aa: CASKSRTDTQYF
cdr3_nt: TGTGCCAGCAAGTCTAGGACAGATACGCAGTATTTT

v_call: TRBV21-1
j_call: TRBJ2-1
d_call: NA
clone_size: NA
cdr3_aa: CASSNPLGGLNEQFF
cdr3_nt: TGTGCCAGCAGCAATCCTCTGGGGGGCCTCAATGAGCAGTTCTTC

v_call: TRBV12-3/TRBV12-4
j_call: TRBJ1-5
d_call: TRBD1
clone_size: few
cdr3_aa: CASSHPGTGVQPQHF
cdr3_nt: TGTGCCAGCAGCCACCCCGGGACAGGGGTTCAGCCCCAGCATTTT

v_call: TRBV20-1
j_call: TRBJ1-1
d_call: NA
clone_size: NA
cdr3_aa: CSARDWTGMNTEAFF
cdr3_nt: TGCAGTGCTAGGGACTGGACTGGGATGAACACTGAAGCTTTCTTT

v_call: TRBV15
j_call: TRBJ2-1
d_call: NA
clone_size: few
cdr3_aa: CATTPTNILNNEQFF
cdr3_nt: TGTGCCACCACCCCGACCAATATACTGAACAATGAGCAGTTCTTC

v_call: TRBV7-6
j_call: TRBJ2-7
d_call: NA
clone_size: many
cdr3_aa: CASSLAQGTYEQYF
cdr3_nt: TGTGCCAGCAGCTTAGCCCAGGGAACCTACGAGCAGTACTTC

v_call: TRBV30
j_call: TRBJ2-4
d_call: NA
clone_size: NA
cdr3_aa: CAWSVVVLAKNIQYF
cdr3_nt: TGTGCCTGGAGTGTTGTAGTCCTAGCCAAAAACATTCAGTACTTC

v_call: TRBV6-5
j_call: TRBJ2-5
d_call: NA
clone_size: many
cdr3_aa: CASSSGRGETQYF
cdr3_nt: TGTGCCAGCAGTTCGGGCAGAGGGGAGACCCAGTACTTC

v_call: TRBV6-5
j_call: TRBJ2-1
d_call: NA
clone_size: NA
cdr3_aa: CASSYEGSYNEQFF
cdr3_nt: TGTGCCAGCAGTTACGAGGGCTCCTACAATGAGCAGTTCTTC

v_call: TRBV10-3
j_call: TRBJ2-7
d_call: NA
clone_size: few
cdr3_aa: CAISERASSYEQYF
cdr3_nt: TGTGCCATCAGTGAGAGGGCCAGCTCCTACGAGCAGTACTTC